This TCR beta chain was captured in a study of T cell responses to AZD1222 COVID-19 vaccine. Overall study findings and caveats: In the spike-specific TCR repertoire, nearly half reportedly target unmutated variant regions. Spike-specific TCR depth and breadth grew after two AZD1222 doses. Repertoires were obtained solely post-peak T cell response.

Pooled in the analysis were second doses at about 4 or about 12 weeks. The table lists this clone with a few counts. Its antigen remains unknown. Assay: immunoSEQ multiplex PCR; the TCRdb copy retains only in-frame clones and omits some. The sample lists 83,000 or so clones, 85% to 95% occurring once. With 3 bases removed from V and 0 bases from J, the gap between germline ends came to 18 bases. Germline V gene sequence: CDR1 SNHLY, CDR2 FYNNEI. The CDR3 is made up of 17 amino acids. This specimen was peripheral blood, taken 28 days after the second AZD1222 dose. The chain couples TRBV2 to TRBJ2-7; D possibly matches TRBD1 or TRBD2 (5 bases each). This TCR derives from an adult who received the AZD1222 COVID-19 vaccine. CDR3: CASSEVLVGLASYEQYF. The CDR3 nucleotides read TGTGCCAGCAGTGAGGTATTAGTGGGGCTAGCCTCCTACGAGCAGTACTTC.